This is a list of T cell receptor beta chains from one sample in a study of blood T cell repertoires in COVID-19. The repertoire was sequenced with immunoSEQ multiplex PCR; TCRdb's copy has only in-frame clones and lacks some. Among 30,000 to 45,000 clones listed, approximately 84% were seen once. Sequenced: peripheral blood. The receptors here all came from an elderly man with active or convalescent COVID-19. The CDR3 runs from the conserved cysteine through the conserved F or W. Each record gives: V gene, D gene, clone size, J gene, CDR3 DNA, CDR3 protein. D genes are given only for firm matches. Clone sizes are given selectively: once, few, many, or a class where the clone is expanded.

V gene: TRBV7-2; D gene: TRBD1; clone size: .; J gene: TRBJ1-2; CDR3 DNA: TGTGCCAGCAGCTTAGGGGCAGGGGGCGCTTGGTCCTATGGCTACACCTTC; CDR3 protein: CASSLGAGGAWSYGYTF
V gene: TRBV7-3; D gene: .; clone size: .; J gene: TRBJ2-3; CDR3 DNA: TGTGCCAGCAGCTTAGGACTCCAGACGGATACGCAGTATTTT; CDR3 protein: CASSLGLQTDTQYF
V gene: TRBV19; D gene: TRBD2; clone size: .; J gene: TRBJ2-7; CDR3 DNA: TGTGCCAGTAGTAGTCGGACTAGCGGTTCCTACGAGCAGTACTTC; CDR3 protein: CASSSRTSGSYEQYF
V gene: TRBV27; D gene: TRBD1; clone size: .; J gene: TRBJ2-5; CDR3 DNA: TGTGCCAGCAAGCCGGTCGGGACAGCCCAAGAGACCCAGTACTTC; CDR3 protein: CASKPVGTAQETQYF
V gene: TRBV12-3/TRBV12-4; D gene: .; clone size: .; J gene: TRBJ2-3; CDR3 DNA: TGTGCCAGCAGTTTTCACCGCGCAGATACGCAGTATTTT; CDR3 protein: CASSFHRADTQYF
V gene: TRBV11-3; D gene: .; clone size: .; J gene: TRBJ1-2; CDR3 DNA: TGTGCCAGCAGCTCACAGGGAAACTATGGCTACACCTTC; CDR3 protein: CASSSQGNYGYTF
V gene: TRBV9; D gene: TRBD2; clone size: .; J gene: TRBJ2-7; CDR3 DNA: TGTGCCAGCAGCGTCAGCGGGAGGGCCCCATACGAGCAGTACTTC; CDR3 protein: CASSVSGRAPYEQYF
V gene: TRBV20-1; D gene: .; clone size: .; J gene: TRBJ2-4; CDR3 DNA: TGCAGTGCTAGTGTTCCAGGGGAGGCCAAAAACATTCAGTACTTC; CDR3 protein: CSASVPGEAKNIQYF
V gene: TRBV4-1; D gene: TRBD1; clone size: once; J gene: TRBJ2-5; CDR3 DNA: TGCGCCAGCAGCCAAGCCACCGGGACAGGGGGTAAAGGGACCCAGTACTTC; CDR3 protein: CASSQATGTGGKGTQYF
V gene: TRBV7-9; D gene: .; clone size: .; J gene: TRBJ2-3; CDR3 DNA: TGTGCCAGCAGCTTCCCAACAGATACGCAGTATTTT; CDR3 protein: CASSFPTDTQYF
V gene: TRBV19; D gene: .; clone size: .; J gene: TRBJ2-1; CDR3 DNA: TGTGCCAGTAGTAGTGGCTCAGGGCCCAATGAGCAGTTCTTC; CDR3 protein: CASSSGSGPNEQFF
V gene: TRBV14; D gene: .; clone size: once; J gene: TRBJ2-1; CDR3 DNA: TGTGCCAGCAGCCAAGTACGTGTCCGGGGTGAGCAGTTCTTC; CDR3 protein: CASSQVRVRGEQFF
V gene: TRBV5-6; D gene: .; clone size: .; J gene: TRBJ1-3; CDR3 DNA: TGTGCCAGCTCCTTTCTTTCTGGAAACACCATATATTTT; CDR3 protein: CASSFLSGNTIYF
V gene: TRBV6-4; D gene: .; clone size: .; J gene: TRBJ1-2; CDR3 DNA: TGTGCCAGCAGTGACATCAGGGCAGGGGACGTCCGCTATGGCTACACCTTC; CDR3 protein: CASSDIRAGDVRYGYTF
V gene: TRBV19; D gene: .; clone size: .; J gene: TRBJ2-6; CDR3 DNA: TGTGCCAGTAGTACCGAGGCCCTATCCGGTTGGGCCAACGTCCTGACTTTC; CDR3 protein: CASSTEALSGWANVLTF
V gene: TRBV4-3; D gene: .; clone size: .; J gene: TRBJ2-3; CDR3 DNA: TGCGCCAGCAGCCAAAGGGGCGTTCCCACAGATACGCAGTATTTT; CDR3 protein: CASSQRGVPTDTQYF
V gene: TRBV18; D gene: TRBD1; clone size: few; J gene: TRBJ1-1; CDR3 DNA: TGTGCCAGCTCAAGGAGGACAGGGGGGATGAAGGACACTGAAGCTTTCTTT; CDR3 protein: CASSRRTGGMKDTEAFF
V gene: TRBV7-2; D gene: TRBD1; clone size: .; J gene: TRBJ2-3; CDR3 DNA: TGTGCCAGCAGCCCAGGGACAGGGCGCACAGATACGCAGTATTTT; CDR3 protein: CASSPGTGRTDTQYF
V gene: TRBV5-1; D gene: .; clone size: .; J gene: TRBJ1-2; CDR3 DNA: TGCGCCAGCGGTGATCTTGGTATAGGGGATGGCTACACCTTC; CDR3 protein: CASGDLGIGDGYTF
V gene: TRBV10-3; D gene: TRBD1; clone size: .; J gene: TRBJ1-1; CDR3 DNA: TGTGCCATCAGCATTGACAGGGATGACACTGAAGCTTTCTTT; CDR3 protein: CAISIDRDDTEAFF
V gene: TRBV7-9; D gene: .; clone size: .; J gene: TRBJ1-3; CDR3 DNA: TGTGCCAGCAGCTTAGTGCACGACCAGGCAGCATCTGGAAACACCATATATTTT; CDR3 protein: CASSLVHDQAASGNTIYF
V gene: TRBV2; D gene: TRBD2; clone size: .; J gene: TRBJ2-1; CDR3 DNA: TGTGCCAGCACCCGTACGGGACTAGCGGGAGGGCCTGGGGGATATGAGCAGTTCTTC; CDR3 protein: CASTRTGLAGGPGGYEQFF
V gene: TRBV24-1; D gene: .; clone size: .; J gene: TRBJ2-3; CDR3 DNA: TGTGCCACCAGTGAGTCCAGGGCGCAAGATACGCAGTATTTT; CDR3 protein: CATSESRAQDTQYF
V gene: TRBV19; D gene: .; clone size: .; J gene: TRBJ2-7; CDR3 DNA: TGTGCCAGTAGTACGCGACAAGACCTCCCATACGAGCAGTACTTC; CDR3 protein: CASSTRQDLPYEQYF
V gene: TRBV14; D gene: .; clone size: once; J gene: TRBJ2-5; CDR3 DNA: TGTGCCAGCAGCCCTACGGGGAAAGAGACCCAGTACTTC; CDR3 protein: CASSPTGKETQYF
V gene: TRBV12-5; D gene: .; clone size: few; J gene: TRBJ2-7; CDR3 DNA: TGTGCTAGTGGTGTGGACAGCTCCTACGAGCAGTACTTC; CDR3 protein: CASGVDSSYEQYF
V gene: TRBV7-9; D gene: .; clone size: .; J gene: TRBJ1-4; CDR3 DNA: TGTGCCAGCAGCAGAACCCGACAGGTTTACAAGGAAAAACTGTTTTTT; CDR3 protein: CASSRTRQVYKEKLFF
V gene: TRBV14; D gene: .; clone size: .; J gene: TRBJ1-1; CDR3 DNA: TGTGCCAGCAGCCTAACACGGGATGAAGCTTTCTTT; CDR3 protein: CASSLTRDEAFF
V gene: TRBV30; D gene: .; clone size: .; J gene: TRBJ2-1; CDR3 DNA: TGTGCCTGGAGTGACCCCCGCCATCCGGGAGTTTTTTTGGGTGAGCAGTTCTTC; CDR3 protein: CAWSDPRHPGVFLGEQFF
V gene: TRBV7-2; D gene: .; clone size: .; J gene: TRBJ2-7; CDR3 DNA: TGTGCCAGCAGCTCGGTGGGGGGGCAGAATTCCTACGAGCAGTACTTC; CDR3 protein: CASSSVGGQNSYEQYF
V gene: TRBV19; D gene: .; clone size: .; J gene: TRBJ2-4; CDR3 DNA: TGTGCCAGTAGATCCCCCGCGGAGTCTCTACCCAAAAACATTCAGTACTTC; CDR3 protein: CASRSPAESLPKNIQYF
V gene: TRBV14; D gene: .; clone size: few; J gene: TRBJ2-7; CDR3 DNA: TGTGCCAGCAGCCACAAACAGGGATTCATCCCTTACGAGCAGTACTTC; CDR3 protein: CASSHKQGFIPYEQYF
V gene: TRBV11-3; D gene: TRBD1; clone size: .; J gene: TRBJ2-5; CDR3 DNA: TGTGCCAGCAGCCTCCCAGGGGGCGTGGAGACCCAGTACTTC; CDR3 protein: CASSLPGGVETQYF
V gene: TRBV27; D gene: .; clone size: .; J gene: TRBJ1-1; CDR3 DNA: TGTGCCAGCAGTTTTCTGGGGGCGGCTATGGAAGCTTTCTTT; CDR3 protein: CASSFLGAAMEAFF
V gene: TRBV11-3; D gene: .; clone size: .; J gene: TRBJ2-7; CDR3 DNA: TGTGCCAGCAGGGACACAGACTACGAGCAGTACTTC; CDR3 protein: CASRDTDYEQYF
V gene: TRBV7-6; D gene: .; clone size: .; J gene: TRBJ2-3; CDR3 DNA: TGTGCCAGCAGCCTCTCGGTGGTTTCCACAGATACGCAGTATTTT; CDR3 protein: CASSLSVVSTDTQYF
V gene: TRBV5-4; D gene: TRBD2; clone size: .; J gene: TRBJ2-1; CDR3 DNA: TGTGCCAGCAGTCGACTAGCGGGTGAGCAGTTCTTC; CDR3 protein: CASSRLAGEQFF
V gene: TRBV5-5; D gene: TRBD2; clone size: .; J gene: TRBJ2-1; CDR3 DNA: TGTGCCAGCAGCTTGTCTAGCGGGGTTTACAATGAGCAGTTCTTC; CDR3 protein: CASSLSSGVYNEQFF
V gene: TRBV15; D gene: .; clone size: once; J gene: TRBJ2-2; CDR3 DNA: TGTGCCACCAGCCGAGCGACAGGTGTCACCGGGGAGCTGTTTTTT; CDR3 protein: CATSRATGVTGELFF
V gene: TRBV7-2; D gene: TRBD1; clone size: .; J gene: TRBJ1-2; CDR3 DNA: TGTGCCAGACGGGACAGGAGCTCCGGGGTCAGTGGCTACACCTTC; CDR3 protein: CARRDRSSGVSGYTF
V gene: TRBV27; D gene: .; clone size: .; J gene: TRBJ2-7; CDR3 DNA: TGTGCCAGCAGTTTTTCCAGCGGTCTTTACGAGCAGTACTTC; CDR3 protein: CASSFSSGLYEQYF
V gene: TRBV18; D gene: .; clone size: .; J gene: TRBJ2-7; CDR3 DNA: TGTGCCAGCTCCGTTGCCCGGGACAACTCCTACGAGCAGTACTTC; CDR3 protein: CASSVARDNSYEQYF
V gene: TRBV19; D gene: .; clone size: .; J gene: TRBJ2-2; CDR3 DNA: TGTGCCAGCGGGGAATGGGCCGGGGAGCTGTTTTTT; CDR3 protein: CASGEWAGELFF
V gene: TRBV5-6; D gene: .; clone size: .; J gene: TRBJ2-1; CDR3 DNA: TGTGCCAGCAGCGTGGACCGAGGACAGCCCCAGTTCTTC; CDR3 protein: CASSVDRGQPQFF
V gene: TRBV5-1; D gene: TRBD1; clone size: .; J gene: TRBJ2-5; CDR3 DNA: TGCGCCACCACGACAGGGGCCGGAGAGACCCAGTACTTC; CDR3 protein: CATTTGAGETQYF
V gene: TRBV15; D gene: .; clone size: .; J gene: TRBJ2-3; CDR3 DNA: TGTGCCACCAGCAGGGCCGGGACACTAAGCACAGATACGCAGTATTTT; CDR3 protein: CATSRAGTLSTDTQYF
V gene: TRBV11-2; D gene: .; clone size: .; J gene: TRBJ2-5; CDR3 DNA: TGTGCCAGCAGCCCTCCCCTCGCGTGGGAGACCCAGTACTTC; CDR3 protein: CASSPPLAWETQYF
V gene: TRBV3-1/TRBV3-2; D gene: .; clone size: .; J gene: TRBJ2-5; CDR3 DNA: TGTGCCAGCAGCCAAGGGCTGGGGACAGCGGGCCAAGAGACCCAGTACTTC; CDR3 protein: CASSQGLGTAGQETQYF
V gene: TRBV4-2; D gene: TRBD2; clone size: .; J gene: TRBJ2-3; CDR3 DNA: TGTGCCAGCAGCCAAGTAAGGGCGGGGGGGTGGAATACGCAGTATTTT; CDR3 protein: CASSQVRAGGWNTQYF
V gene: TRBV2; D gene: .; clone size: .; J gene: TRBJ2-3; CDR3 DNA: TGTGCCAGCAGTGAAGTACAGGGAGAGAGGTATAACCCAGATACGCAGTATTTT; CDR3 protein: CASSEVQGERYNPDTQYF
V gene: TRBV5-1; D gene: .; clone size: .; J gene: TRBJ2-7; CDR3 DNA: TGCGCCAGCGGGATACAGGGCATCGACGAGCAGTACTTC; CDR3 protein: CASGIQGIDEQYF
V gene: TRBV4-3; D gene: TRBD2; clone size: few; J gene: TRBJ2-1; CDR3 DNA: TGCGCCAGCAGCCAAGAAAGCTCCGGGACTAGCGGGGGTAGTCATTTCTTC; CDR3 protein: CASSQESSGTSGGSHFF
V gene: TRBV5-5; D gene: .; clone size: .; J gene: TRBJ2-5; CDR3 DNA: TGTGCCAGCAGCACGGGTTACTCTAGCCAAGAGACCCAGTACTTC; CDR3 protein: CASSTGYSSQETQYF
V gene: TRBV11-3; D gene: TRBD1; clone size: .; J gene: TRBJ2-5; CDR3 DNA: TGTGCCAGCAGCTACAGGGGAAGGCAAGAGACCCAGTACTTC; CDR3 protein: CASSYRGRQETQYF
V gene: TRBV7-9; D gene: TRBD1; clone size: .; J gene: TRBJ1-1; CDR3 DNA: TGTGCCAGCAGCATTCAGGGGGGGAACACTGAAGCTTTCTTT; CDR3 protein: CASSIQGGNTEAFF
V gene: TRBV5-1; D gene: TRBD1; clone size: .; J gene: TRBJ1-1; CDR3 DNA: TGCGCCAGCAGCCTGGGACAGAGTAACGGAAACACTGAAGCTTTCTTT; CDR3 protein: CASSLGQSNGNTEAFF
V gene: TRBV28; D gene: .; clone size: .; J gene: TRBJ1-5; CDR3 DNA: TGTGCCAGCAACCCTTTCGGGGGGACCGGAACAATGGGGAATCAGCCCCAGCATTTT; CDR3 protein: CASNPFGGTGTMGNQPQHF